A single sample gave rise to the 16 T cell receptor beta chains below, sequenced in a study of regulatory T cells in long-lasting Graves disease. Construction of the TCR beta libraries employed iRepertoire HTBI primers in conjunction with Arm-PCR of CDR3 regions. In TCRdb, the multiplex PCR reads were re-called with MiXCR into one record per CDR3 protein. The sample includes some 370,000 distinct CDR3 sequences, roughly 10% of them seen just once. As to time point: newly diagnosed GD, antithyroid drugs for less than 3 months. Making the TCR library involved RNA that had been extracted from PBMCs. This sample also appeared in a second study, on T cells in Graves' hyperthyroidism and ophthalmopathy.

The specimen comprised peripheral blood mononuclear cells (PBMCs), sampled at new diagnosis, from a patient treated with antithyroid drugs. The receptors stem from a woman younger than 35 with Graves disease.

This chain uses TRBV6-2 or TRBV6-3 with TRBJ1-2; D remains unclear. This CDR3 region has 12 residues. Germline CDR1 and CDR2: MNHEY and SVGEGT. Trimming pared 5 bases from V and 8 bases from J, leaving 12 bases between. Here the CDR3 DNA reads TGTGCCAGCAGTGAGTCGAGCTTAGGCTACACCTTC. Translating it yields CASSESSLGYTF.

This chain uses TRBV29-1 with TRBJ1-1, with TRBD1 identical over 9 bases. J lost 5 bases, V lost 6 bases, and 10 bases had no gene match. Germline V gene lookup returns CDR1 SQVTM and CDR2 ANQGSEA. There are 14 residues in the CDR3. Here the CDR3 reads CSVRRDRVQTEAFF. DNA of the CDR3: TGCAGCGTACGCCGGGACAGGGTACAGACTGAAGCTTTCTTT.

Only a few counts were recorded for this clonotype. The chain combines TRBV6-1 with TRBJ1-2, with TRBD1 matching 12 bases. With V trimmed by 6 bases and J by 10 bases, 6 bases remained unmatched. This CDR3 has 13 residues. CDR1 and CDR2 (germline): MNHNS, SASEGT. The DNA of the CDR3 is TGTGCCAGCAGCTGGGGACAGGGGGCGAACTACACCTTC. It translates to CASSWGQGANYTF.

The rearrangement uses TRBV2 and TRBJ2-1; 13 bases are shared with TRBD2. Judging by the DNA end, TRBJ2-5 fits better; the J call may be wrong. Germline V gives CDR1 SNHLY, CDR2 FYNNEI. The CDR3 runs 16 residues. The CDR3 here is CASRRTSGGYEETQYF. The CDR3 DNA follows: TGTGCCAGCAGGCGGACTAGCGGGGGCTACGAAGAGACCCAGTACTTC.

This rearrangement joins TRBV4-1 to TRBJ1-1; 8 nucleotides line up with TRBD1. The CDR3 runs 16 residues. Germline lookup yields CDR1 MGHRA and CDR2 YSYEKL. V shed 1 base and J 1 base; nucleotides not matched to a gene: 5. This CDR3 is CASSQGKGQANTEAFF. CDR3 nucleotides: TGCGCCAGCAGCCAAGGGAAGGGACAGGCGAACACTGAAGCTTTCTTT.

This clonotype showed up many times. The chain employs TRBV7-3 and TRBJ2-3; no clear D. The CDR3 length is 16 residues. Trimming took off 5 bases at V and 2 bases at J, with 17 bases between the two ends. Germline CDR1 reads SGHTA; CDR2 reads FQGTGA. The CDR3 spells CASSLWSSPPTDTQYF. The CDR3 nucleotides read TGTGCCAGCAGCCTCTGGAGCTCCCCTCCCACAGATACGCAGTATTTT.

Ten or more counts support this clonotype. J is TRBJ2-7 and V is TRBV15; TRBD1 agrees at 7 bases. The V and J ends lost 2 bases and 0 bases, in that order; junction bases with no gene match: 4. The CDR3 is 15 residues long. Germline CDR1 reads LNHNV; CDR2 reads YYDKDF (reference sequence). The CDR3 sequence: CATSRPTGTSYEQYF. The CDR3 bases are TGTGCCACCAGCAGACCGACAGGGACCTCCTACGAGCAGTACTTC.

This clonotype was counted ten times or more. This rearrangement joins TRBV7-9 to TRBJ1-2; D gene unclear. Germline V gives CDR1 SEHNR, CDR2 FQNEAQ (reference sequence). Trimming cost V 1 base and J 4 bases, with 7 bases left between them. There are 13 residues in the CDR3. The CDR3 is CASSLEAAYGYTF. CDR3 nucleotide sequence: TGTGCCAGCAGCTTAGAGGCAGCCTATGGCTACACCTTC. Full variable domain (remainder filled in from reference TRBV7-9 and TRBJ1-2): DTGVSQNPRHKITKRGQNVTFRCDPISEHNRLYWYRQTLGQGPEFLTYFQNEAQLEKSRLLSDRFSAERPKGSFSTLEIQRTEQGDSAMYLCASSLEAAYGYTFGSGTRLTVV.

This clonotype has a count of ten or more. The chain couples TRBV7-9 to TRBJ2-3; no clear D gene. Trimming shortened V by 4 bases and J by 3 bases, and 5 bases separated the two germline ends. CDR3 length: 12 amino acids. Per germline, CDR1 SEHNR and CDR2 FQNEAQ (reference sequence). The CDR3 region is CASSSVTDTQYF. The CDR3 bases are TGTGCCAGCAGCTCGGTGACAGATACGCAGTATTTT. The complete variable domain, with remaining parts taken from reference TRBV7-9 and TRBJ2-3, reads DTGVSQNPRHKITKRGQNVTFRCDPISEHNRLYWYRQTLGQGPEFLTYFQNEAQLEKSRLLSDRFSAERPKGSFSTLEIQRTEQGDSAMYLCASSSVTDTQYFGPGTRLTVL.

The chain is built from TRBV7-9 and TRBJ1-6; D gene ambiguous. V gave up 5 bases and J gave up 8 bases, with 7 bases separating them. There are 12 residues in the CDR3. Germline V gene lookup returns CDR1 SEHNR and CDR2 FQNEAQ (reference sequence). Here the CDR3 DNA reads TGTGCCAGCAGCCCAGTACATTCACCCCTCCACTTT. Its translation is CASSPVHSPLHF.

This clonotype has just a few counts. The junction does not match germline at one end; this may be a read error. The chain carries TRBV6-2 or TRBV6-3 and TRBJ1-1, with D perhaps matching TRBD1 (6 bases). This CDR3 spans 15 amino acids. Germline CDR1 MNHEY, CDR2 SVGEGT. CDR3: CVSRGRGGADTEAFF. The CDR3 DNA reads TGTGTCAGCCGCGGAAGAGGGGGGGCAGACACTGAAGCTTTCTTT.

This clonotype was detected ten times or more. This chain joins TRBV12-3 or TRBV12-4 and TRBJ2-2; D not resolved. With 1 base removed from V and 5 bases from J, the gap between germline ends came to 14 bases. This CDR3 has 16 amino acids. The CDR3 is CASSLGVGWSTGELFF. The CDR3 nucleotides read TGTGCCAGCAGTTTAGGGGTCGGGTGGAGTACCGGGGAGCTGTTTTTT.

This clonotype appeared many times. An end of the junction does not agree with germline; a read error may underlie this. V usage is TRBV20-1 and J usage is TRBJ2-1; D gene unclear. The length of the CDR3 is 12 residues. The V gene's germline CDR1 is DFQATT and CDR2 SNEGSKA (reference sequence). The CDR3 nucleotides are TGCAGTGCTAGAAAGTCCTATAATGGGCAGTTCTTC. This codes for CSARKSYNGQFF.

The table lists this clonotype with many counts. The chain has TRBV6-2 or TRBV6-3 and TRBJ2-2; 9 positions agree with TRBD2. The CDR3 length is 17 residues. The V segment lost 0 bases and the J segment 3 bases; nucleotides outside the gene matches: 5. Germline CDR1 MNHEY, CDR2 SVGEGT. The CDR3 here is CASSYSAGGPHTGELFF. CDR3 bases: TGTGCCAGCAGTTACTCGGCGGGAGGGCCCCACACCGGGGAGCTGTTTTTT.

This clonotype was recorded at least ten times. The CDR3 here is CATSRPHLLAGDADTQYF. CDR3 coding DNA: TGTGCCACCAGCAGACCCCACTTACTAGCGGGAGACGCAGATACGCAGTATTTT. The rearrangement links TRBV15 to TRBJ2-3, with 11 bases that match TRBD2. J gave up 4 bases and V 2 bases, and 11 bases lay outside the gene matches. In germline, CDR1 is LNHNV, CDR2 YYDKDF (reference sequence). CDR3 length: 18 residues.

This clonotype was observed a handful of times. This CDR3 reads CASSQEGIGGPENTEAFF. CDR3 sequence (DNA): TGTGCCAGCAGCCAAGAGGGCATAGGGGGCCCGGAGAACACTGAAGCTTTCTTT. V usage is TRBV11-2 and J usage is TRBJ1-1, with TRBD1 identical over 7 bases. This CDR3 comprises 18 residues. V gave up 5 bases and J gave up 1 base; unmatched junction bases: 16. CDR1 is SGHAT, CDR2 FQNNGV, per germline.